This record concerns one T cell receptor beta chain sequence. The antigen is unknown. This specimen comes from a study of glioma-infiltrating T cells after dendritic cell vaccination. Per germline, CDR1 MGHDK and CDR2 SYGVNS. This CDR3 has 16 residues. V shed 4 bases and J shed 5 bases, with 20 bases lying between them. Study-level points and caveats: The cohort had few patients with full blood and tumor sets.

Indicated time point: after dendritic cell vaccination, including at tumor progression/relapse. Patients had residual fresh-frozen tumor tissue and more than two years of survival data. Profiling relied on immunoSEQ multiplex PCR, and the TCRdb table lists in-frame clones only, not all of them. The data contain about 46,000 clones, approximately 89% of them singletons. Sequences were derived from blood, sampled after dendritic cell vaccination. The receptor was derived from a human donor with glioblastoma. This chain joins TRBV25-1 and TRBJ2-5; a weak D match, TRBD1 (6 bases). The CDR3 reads CASSVLRAGASETQYF. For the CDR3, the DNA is TGTGCCAGCAGTGTCTTGCGAGCAGGGGCTTCGGAGACCCAGTACTTC.